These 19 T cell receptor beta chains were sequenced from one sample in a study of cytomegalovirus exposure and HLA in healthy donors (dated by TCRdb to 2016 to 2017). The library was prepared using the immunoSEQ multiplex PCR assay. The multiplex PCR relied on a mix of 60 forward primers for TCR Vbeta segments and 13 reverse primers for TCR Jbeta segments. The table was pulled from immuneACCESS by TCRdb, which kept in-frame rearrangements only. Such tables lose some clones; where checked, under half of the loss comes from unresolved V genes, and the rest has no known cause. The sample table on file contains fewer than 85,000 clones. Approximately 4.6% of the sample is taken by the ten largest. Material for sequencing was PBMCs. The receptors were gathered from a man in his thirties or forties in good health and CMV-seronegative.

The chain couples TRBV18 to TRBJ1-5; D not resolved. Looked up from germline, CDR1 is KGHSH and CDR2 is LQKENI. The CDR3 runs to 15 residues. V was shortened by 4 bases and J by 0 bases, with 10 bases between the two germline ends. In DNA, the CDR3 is TGTGCCAGCTCACAGGCAGCGTCTAGCAATCAGCCCCAGCATTTT. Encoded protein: CASSQAASSNQPQHF.

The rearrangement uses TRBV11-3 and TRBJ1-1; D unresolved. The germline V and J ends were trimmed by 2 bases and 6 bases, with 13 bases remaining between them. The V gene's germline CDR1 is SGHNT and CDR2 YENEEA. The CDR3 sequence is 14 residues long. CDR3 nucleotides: TGTGCCAGCAGCTTATTCGCCGGCCTAGCTGAAGCTTTCTTT. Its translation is CASSLFAGLAEAFF.

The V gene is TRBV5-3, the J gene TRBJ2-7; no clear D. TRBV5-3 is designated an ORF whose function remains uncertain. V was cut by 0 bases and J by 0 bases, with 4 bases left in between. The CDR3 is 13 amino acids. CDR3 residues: CARSLAVSYEQYF. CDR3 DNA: TGTGCCAGAAGCTTGGCCGTCTCCTACGAGCAGTACTTC.

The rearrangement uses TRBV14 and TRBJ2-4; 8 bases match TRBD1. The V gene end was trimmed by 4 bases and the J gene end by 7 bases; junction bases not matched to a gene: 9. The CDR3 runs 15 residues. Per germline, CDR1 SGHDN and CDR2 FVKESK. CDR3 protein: CASSPSTGVRNIQYF. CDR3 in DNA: TGTGCCAGCAGCCCCTCGACAGGGGTGAGGAACATTCAGTACTTC.

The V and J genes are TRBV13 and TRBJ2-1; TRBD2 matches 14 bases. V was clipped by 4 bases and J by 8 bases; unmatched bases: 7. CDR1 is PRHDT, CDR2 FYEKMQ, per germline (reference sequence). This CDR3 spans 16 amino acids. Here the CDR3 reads CASSSRLAGGPDEQFF. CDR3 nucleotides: TGTGCCAGCAGCTCCCGACTAGCGGGGGGGCCGGATGAGCAGTTCTTC.

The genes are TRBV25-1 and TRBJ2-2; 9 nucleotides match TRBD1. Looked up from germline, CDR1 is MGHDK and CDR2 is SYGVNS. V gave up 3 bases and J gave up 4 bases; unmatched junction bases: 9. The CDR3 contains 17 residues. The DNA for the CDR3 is TGTGCCAGCAGTGACCTACAGGGGGCGCGAAGCACCGGGGAGCTGTTTTTT. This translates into CASSDLQGARSTGELFF. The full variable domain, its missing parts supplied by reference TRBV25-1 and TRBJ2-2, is EADIYQTPRYLVIGTGKKITLECSQTMGHDKMYWYQQDPGMELHLIHYSYGVNSTEKGDLSSESTVSRIRTEHFPLTLESARPSHTSQYLCASSDLQGARSTGELFFGEGSRLTVL.

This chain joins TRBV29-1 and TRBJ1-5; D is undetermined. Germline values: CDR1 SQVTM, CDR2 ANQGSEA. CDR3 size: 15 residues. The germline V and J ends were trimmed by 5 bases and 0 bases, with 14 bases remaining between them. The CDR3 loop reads CSVSGGQYSNQPQHF. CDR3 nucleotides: TGCAGCGTTTCCGGTGGGCAGTATAGCAATCAGCCCCAGCATTTT.

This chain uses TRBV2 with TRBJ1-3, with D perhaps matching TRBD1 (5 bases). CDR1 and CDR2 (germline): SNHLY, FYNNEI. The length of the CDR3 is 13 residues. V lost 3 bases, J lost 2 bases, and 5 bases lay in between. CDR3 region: CASSDRAGNTIYF. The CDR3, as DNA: TGTGCCAGCAGTGACAGGGCTGGAAACACCATATATTTT.

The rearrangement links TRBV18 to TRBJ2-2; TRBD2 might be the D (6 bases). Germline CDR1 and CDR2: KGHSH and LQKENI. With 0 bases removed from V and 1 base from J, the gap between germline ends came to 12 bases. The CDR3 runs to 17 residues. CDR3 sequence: CASSPPGGILNTGELFF. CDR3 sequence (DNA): TGTGCCAGCTCACCACCGGGAGGCATACTGAACACCGGGGAGCTGTTTTTT.

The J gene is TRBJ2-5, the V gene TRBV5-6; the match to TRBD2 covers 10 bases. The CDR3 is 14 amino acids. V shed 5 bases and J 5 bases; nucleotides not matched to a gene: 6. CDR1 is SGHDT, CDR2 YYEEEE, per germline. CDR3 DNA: TGTGCCAGCAGTTCCATGACTAGCGGGGAGACCCAGTACTTC. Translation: CASSSMTSGETQYF.

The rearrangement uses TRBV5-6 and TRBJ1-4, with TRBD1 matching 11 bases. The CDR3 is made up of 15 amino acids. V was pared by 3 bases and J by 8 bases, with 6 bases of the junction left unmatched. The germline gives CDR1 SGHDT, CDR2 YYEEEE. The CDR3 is CASSWTGGAGEKLFF. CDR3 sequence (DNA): TGTGCCAGCAGCTGGACAGGGGGCGCTGGCGAAAAACTGTTTTTT. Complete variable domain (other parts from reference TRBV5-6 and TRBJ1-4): DAGVTQSPTHLIKTRGQQVTLRCSPKSGHDTVSWYQQALGQGPQFIFQYYEEEERQRGNFPDRFSGHQFPNYSSELNVNALLLGDSALYLCASSWTGGAGEKLFFGSGTQLSVL.

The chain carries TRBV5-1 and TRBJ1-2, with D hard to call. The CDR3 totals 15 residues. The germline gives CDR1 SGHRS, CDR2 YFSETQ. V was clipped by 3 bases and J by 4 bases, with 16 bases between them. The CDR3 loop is CASSSQVEGSYGYTF. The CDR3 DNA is TGCGCCAGCAGCTCCCAAGTTGAGGGCTCCTATGGCTACACCTTC.

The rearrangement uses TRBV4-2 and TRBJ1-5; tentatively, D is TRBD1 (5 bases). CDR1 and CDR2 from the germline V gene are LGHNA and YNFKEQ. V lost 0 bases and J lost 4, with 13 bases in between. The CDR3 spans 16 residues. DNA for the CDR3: TGTGCCAGCAGCCAAGAAGGGGCCAGGATTAATCAGCCCCAGCATTTT. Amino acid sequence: CASSQEGARINQPQHF.

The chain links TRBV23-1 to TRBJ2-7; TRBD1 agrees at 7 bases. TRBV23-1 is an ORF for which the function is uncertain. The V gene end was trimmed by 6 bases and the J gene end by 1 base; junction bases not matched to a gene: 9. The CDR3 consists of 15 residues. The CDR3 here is CASRARDRLSYEQYF. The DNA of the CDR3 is TGCGCCAGCAGGGCCCGGGACAGACTATCCTACGAGCAGTACTTC.

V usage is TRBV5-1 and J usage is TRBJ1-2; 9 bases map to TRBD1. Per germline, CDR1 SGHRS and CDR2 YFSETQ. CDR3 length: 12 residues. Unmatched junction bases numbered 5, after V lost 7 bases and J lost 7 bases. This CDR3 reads CASGTGGLGYTF. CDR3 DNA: TGCGCCAGCGGAACAGGGGGCCTTGGCTACACCTTC.

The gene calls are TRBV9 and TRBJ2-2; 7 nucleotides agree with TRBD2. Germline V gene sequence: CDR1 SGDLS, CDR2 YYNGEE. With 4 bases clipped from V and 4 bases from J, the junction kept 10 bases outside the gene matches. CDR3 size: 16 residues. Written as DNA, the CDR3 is TGTGCCAGCAGCCCTCAAGGAATAGCGGGCACCGGGGAGCTGTTTTTT. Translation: CASSPQGIAGTGELFF. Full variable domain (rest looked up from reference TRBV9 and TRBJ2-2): DSGVTQTPKHLITATGQRVTLRCSPRSGDLSVYWYQQSLDQGLQFLIQYYNGEERAKGNILERFSAQQFPDLHSELNLSSLELGDSALYFCASSPQGIAGTGELFFGEGSRLTVL.

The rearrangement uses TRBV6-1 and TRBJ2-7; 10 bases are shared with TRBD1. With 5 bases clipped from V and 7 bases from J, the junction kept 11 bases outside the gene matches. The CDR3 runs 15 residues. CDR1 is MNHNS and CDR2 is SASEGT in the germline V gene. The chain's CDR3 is CASSHRQGASDEQYF. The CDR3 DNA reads TGTGCCAGCAGTCACAGACAGGGGGCTTCGGATGAGCAGTACTTC.

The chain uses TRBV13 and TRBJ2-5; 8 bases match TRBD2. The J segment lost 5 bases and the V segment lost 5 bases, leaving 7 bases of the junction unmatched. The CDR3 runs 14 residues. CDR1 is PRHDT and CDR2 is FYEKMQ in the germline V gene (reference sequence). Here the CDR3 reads CASSLEREFETQYF. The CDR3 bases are TGTGCCAGCAGCCTTGAGCGGGAGTTTGAGACCCAGTACTTC.

The CDR3 sequence: CASSVRDSLFNGYTF. CDR3 nucleotides: TGTGCCAGCAGCGTTCGGGACAGCCTATTCAATGGCTACACCTTC. The chain combines TRBV9 with TRBJ1-2; TRBD1 matches 7 bases. V lost 2 bases to trimming and J lost 6 bases; unmatched junction nucleotides: 10. CDR1 SGDLS and CDR2 YYNGEE come from the germline V gene. The CDR3 runs to 15 residues. The whole variable domain, remainder taken from reference TRBV9 and TRBJ1-2, is DSGVTQTPKHLITATGQRVTLRCSPRSGDLSVYWYQQSLDQGLQFLIQYYNGEERAKGNILERFSAQQFPDLHSELNLSSLELGDSALYFCASSVRDSLFNGYTFGSGTRLTVV.